This TCR beta chain is drawn from a study of Ad26.COV2.S vaccination and SARS-CoV-2 variants. The CDR3 contains 13 residues. The V gene's germline CDR1 is DFQATT and CDR2 SNEGSKA (reference sequence). V was clipped by 3 bases and J by 4 bases, with 12 bases between them. As to this clone: What it recognizes is unknown.

Study-level results: Recipients of either vaccine or placebo displayed similar breadth of non-spike TCRs.

The treatment here: around 19 received Ad26.COV2.S at low or high dose, single or two shots; five or six received placebo; per-sample allocation not given. Vaccine and placebo recipients were sampled on day 63 after the first injection. Sequenced by immunoSEQ multiplex PCR; TCRdb stores in-frame clones only, minus some. The table lists 250,000 to 300,000 clones, about 87% of them singletons, with about 3.6% in the top ten. The TCR sequence derives from a person aged 18-65 years who received the Ad26.COV2.S COVID-19 vaccine or a placebo. This material consisted of peripheral blood, taken in a trial of Ad26.COV2.S vaccine versus placebo. The rearrangement links TRBV20-1 to TRBJ1-1; D is unclear. This CDR3 reads CSASRSIFTEAFF. CDR3 DNA sequence: TGCAGTGCTAGTAGGAGCATTTTCACTGAAGCTTTCTTT.